There are many counts of the clone carrying this T cell receptor (beta chain). CDR3 length: 18 amino acids. V lost 3 bases to trimming and J lost 0 bases, with 18 bases between them. CDR1 is MDHEN, CDR2 SYDVKM, per germline. These data are taken from a study of T cells in Graves' hyperthyroidism and ophthalmopathy. From RNA transcripts, TCR beta CDR3 regions were amplified. The HTBI primer set was used in a first-round RT-PCR of the TCR CDR3. TCRdb called the multiplex PCR reads again in MiXCR, with one record for every CDR3 protein. The sample holds about 690,000 distinct CDR3 sequences; about 18% are singletons and the top ten take about 16%.

The sequencing input was blood. This rearrangement joins TRBV28 to TRBJ2-1, with a possible D match to TRBD1 (5 bases). This TCR derives from a middle-aged man with Graves' hyperthyroidism. The CDR3, as DNA: TGTGCCAGCAGTTTGCGCCACAGGAGAAAGAGCTCCTACAATGAGCAGTTCTTC. This gives the protein CASSLRHRRKSSYNEQFF.